The clone carrying this T cell receptor beta chain was recorded many times. Its antigen is unknown. The sample originates from a study of T cells after yellow fever vaccination. Whole-study results and caveats: The booster response re-showed most primary clones: around 97% CD4, roughly 91% CD8.

TCRdb re-derived calls from the 5' RACE reads in MiXCR, one entry per CDR3 protein. The table lists approximately 180,000 distinct CDR3 sequences, approximately 6.2% of them singletons. CDR3 length: 14 amino acids. V was pared by 4 bases and J by 8 bases, with 2 bases of the junction left unmatched. Looked up from germline, CDR1 is SGHAT and CDR2 is FQNNGV. The input for sequencing was CD4+ T cells sorted from PBMCs, taken on the day of the first yellow fever vaccination. The V call is TRBV11-2, the J call TRBJ1-4, with 12 nucleotides matching TRBD1. The receptor's source is a young man who received the YFV17D yellow fever vaccine. The CDR3 sequence is CASSWGQGAEKLFF. The CDR3 coding sequence is TGTGCCAGCAGCTGGGGACAGGGGGCGGAAAAACTGTTTTTT.